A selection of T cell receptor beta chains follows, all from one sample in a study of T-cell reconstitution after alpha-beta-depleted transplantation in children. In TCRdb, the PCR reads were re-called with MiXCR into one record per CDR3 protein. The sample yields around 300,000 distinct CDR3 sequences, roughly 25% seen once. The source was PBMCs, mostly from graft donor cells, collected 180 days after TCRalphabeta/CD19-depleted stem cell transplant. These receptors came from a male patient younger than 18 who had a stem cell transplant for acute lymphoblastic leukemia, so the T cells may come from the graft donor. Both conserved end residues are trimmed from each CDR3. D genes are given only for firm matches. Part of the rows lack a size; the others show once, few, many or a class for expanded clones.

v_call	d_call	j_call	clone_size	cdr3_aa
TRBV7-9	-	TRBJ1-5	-	ASSLGPGVQPQH
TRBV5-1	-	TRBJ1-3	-	ASSFRGTSGNTIY
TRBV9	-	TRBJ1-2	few	ASTLEPTVNYGYT
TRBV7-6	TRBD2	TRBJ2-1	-	ASSVSGTSVYNEQF
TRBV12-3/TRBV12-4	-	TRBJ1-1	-	ASRRDRTDDTEVF
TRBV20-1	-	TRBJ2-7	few	SASGSPYEQY
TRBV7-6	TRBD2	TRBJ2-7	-	ASSLDPLAGPYEQY
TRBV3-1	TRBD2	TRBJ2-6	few	ASRRLAGNSGANVLT
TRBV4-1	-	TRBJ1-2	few	ASSQNRWAYGYT
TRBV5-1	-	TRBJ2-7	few	ASSLGDPLGYEQY
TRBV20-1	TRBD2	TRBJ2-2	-	SAWGGSDTGELF
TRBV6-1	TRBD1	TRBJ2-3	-	ASRLTGGAYDTQY
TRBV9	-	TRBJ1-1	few	ASSVDVRVNTEAF
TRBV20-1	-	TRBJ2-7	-	SARMPGGPSYEQY
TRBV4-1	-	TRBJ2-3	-	ASSQDPNYIRKRTDTQY
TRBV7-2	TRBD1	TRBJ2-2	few	ASSQFTGAGELF
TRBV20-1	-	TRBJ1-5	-	SARVSGRPRPQH
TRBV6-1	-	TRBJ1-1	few	ASSPATAPSTEAF